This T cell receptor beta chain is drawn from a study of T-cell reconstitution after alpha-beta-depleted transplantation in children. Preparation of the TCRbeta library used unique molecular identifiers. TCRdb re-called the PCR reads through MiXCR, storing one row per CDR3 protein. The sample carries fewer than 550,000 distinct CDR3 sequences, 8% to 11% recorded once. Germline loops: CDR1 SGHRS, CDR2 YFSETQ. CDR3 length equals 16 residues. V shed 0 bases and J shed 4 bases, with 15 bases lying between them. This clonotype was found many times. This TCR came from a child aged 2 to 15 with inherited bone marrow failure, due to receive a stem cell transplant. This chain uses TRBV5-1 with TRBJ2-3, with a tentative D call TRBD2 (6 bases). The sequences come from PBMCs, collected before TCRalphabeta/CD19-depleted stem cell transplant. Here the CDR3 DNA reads TGCGCCAGCAGCTTGGCACCGGGAGAGCTCTCAGATACGCAGTATTTT. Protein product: CASSLAPGELSDTQYF.